These T cell receptor beta chains were read from a single sample in a study of shared clonotypes between healthy human individuals. Assay: immunoSEQ multiplex PCR; the TCRdb copy retains only in-frame clones and omits some. The table has more than 550,000 clones, less than 95% seen once; the top ten hold 34%. The sample comprised memory CD8+ T cells from PBMCs. The receptors shown here come from a man between 18 and 35 years old in good health. Some clones in this sample may be carry-over from other donors' samples. The CDR3 runs from the conserved cysteine through the conserved F or W. Each record gives: J gene, D gene, clone size, V gene, CDR3 DNA, CDR3 protein. A D gene is named only where the DNA matches it firmly. The size of a clone is reported for some rows only, either as once, few or many, or as a class for expanded clones.

J: TRBJ1-3
D: TRBD1
size: NA
V: TRBV7-9
DNA: TGTGCCAGCAGCGGGGACAGGGGAAACACCATATATTTT
CDR3: CASSGDRGNTIYF

J: TRBJ2-1
D: TRBD2
size: NA
V: TRBV4-1
DNA: TGCGCCAGCAGCCAAGTCGGACTAGCGGGATGGCAGTTCTTC
CDR3: CASSQVGLAGWQFF

J: TRBJ1-1
D: NA
size: NA
V: TRBV28
DNA: TGTGCCAGCACCCTCGGTTCTTGGGGAAACTGGGGCACTGAAGCTTTCTTT
CDR3: CASTLGSWGNWGTEAFF

J: TRBJ2-1
D: TRBD2
size: NA
V: TRBV18
DNA: TGTGCCAGCTCACCCGGACTAGCGGGAGGGGGTGAGCAGTTCTTC
CDR3: CASSPGLAGGGEQFF

J: TRBJ2-3
D: NA
size: NA
V: TRBV7-9
DNA: TGTGCCAGCAGCTTAGCACGGGGGGCTGGGACAGATACGCAGTATTTT
CDR3: CASSLARGAGTDTQYF

J: TRBJ2-7
D: TRBD1
size: NA
V: TRBV19
DNA: TGTGCCACTACGCCGGGACAGGGGGCTTACGAGCAGTACTTC
CDR3: CATTPGQGAYEQYF

J: TRBJ1-4
D: NA
size: NA
V: TRBV7-9
DNA: TGTGCCAGCAGCCACCCCGGGGGGCTTAATGAAAAACTGTTTTTT
CDR3: CASSHPGGLNEKLFF

J: TRBJ1-2
D: NA
size: once
V: TRBV29-1
DNA: TGCAGCGTCCCCGGGGGGGGTAACTATGGCTACACCTTC
CDR3: CSVPGGGNYGYTF

J: TRBJ2-3
D: TRBD2
size: NA
V: TRBV28
DNA: TGTGCCAGCAGTTTACTAGCGGGAGGGCGCACAGATACGCAGTATTTT
CDR3: CASSLLAGGRTDTQYF

J: TRBJ1-1
D: NA
size: few
V: TRBV2
DNA: TGTGCCAGCCATTGGGCTAACACTGAAGCTTTCTTT
CDR3: CASHWANTEAFF

J: TRBJ2-5
D: TRBD2
size: NA
V: TRBV14
DNA: TGTGCCAGCAGCCAAGATAAGCTAGCGGGAGAGGAGACCCAGTACTTC
CDR3: CASSQDKLAGEETQYF

J: TRBJ2-7
D: NA
size: NA
V: TRBV28
DNA: TGTGCCAGCAGTTTATCCACCTACGAGCAGTACTTC
CDR3: CASSLSTYEQYF

J: TRBJ1-1
D: NA
size: once
V: TRBV10-1
DNA: TGCGCCAGCAGAAGATTTAACACTGAAGCTTTCTTT
CDR3: CASRRFNTEAFF

J: TRBJ2-3
D: TRBD2
size: NA
V: TRBV28
DNA: TGTGCCAGCAGTGCGGGGCTAGCGGAGTTCACAGATACGCAGTATTTT
CDR3: CASSAGLAEFTDTQYF

J: TRBJ1-5
D: NA
size: NA
V: TRBV27
DNA: TGTGCCAGCAGTTTTGCAGATAATCAGCCCCAGCATTTT
CDR3: CASSFADNQPQHF

J: TRBJ1-2
D: TRBD1
size: NA
V: TRBV7-3
DNA: TGTGCCAGCAGCCCGGACAGGGGCTTTGACTACACCTTC
CDR3: CASSPDRGFDYTF

J: TRBJ2-5
D: TRBD2
size: once
V: TRBV11-2
DNA: TGTGCCAGCAGCCATCGTAGCGGGAGCCAAGAGACCCAGTACTTC
CDR3: CASSHRSGSQETQYF

J: TRBJ1-1
D: TRBD1
size: NA
V: TRBV7-4
DNA: TGTGCCAGCAGCTTGGAGTATACGGGACAGATGATCATGAACACTGAAGCTTTCTTT
CDR3: CASSLEYTGQMIMNTEAFF

J: TRBJ1-1
D: NA
size: NA
V: TRBV5-8
DNA: TGTGCCAGCAGCATCGCGGGTGAAGCTTTCTTT
CDR3: CASSIAGEAFF

J: TRBJ2-7
D: NA
size: NA
V: TRBV27
DNA: TGTGCCAGCAGTTCCCGAATGACAGGTCGTCGCTCCTACGAGCAGTACTTC
CDR3: CASSSRMTGRRSYEQYF

J: TRBJ2-7
D: TRBD1
size: few
V: TRBV5-8
DNA: TGTGCCAGCAGCCCCGGGACAGGGCGAGGCTCCTACGAGCAGTACTTC
CDR3: CASSPGTGRGSYEQYF

J: TRBJ2-7
D: NA
size: NA
V: TRBV14
DNA: TGTGCCAGCAGCTACGGACGGGGCTACGAGCAGTACTTC
CDR3: CASSYGRGYEQYF

J: TRBJ1-2
D: NA
size: once
V: TRBV9
DNA: TGTGCCAGCAGCCCAAGTCCCGGCAGGGAGGGCTTCTATGGCTACACCTTC
CDR3: CASSPSPGREGFYGYTF

J: TRBJ2-5
D: NA
size: NA
V: TRBV5-3
DNA: TGTGCCAGAAGCTACAGATACCCTGGAGAGACCCAGTACTTC
CDR3: CARSYRYPGETQYF

J: TRBJ2-7
D: TRBD1
size: NA
V: TRBV5-5
DNA: TGTGCCAGCAGCTTGGGGGGACAGGCGTCACGCTACGAGCAGTACTTC
CDR3: CASSLGGQASRYEQYF

J: TRBJ2-4
D: NA
size: NA
V: TRBV7-2
DNA: TGTGCCAGCAGCTTAGACGCGGGACACGGGAACATTCAGTACTTC
CDR3: CASSLDAGHGNIQYF

J: TRBJ2-7
D: NA
size: NA
V: TRBV11-1
DNA: TGTGCCAGCAGCTTGGGTGGCCACGAGCAGTACTTC
CDR3: CASSLGGHEQYF

J: TRBJ2-7
D: NA
size: NA
V: TRBV7-9
DNA: TGTGCCAGCAGCTTACCGCAGGGGCCCATATCTGGCGAGCAGTACTTC
CDR3: CASSLPQGPISGEQYF

J: TRBJ1-2
D: NA
size: NA
V: TRBV29-1
DNA: TGCAGCGTAATTATACAGGGTTTGCGCTATGGCTACACCTTC
CDR3: CSVIIQGLRYGYTF

J: TRBJ2-3
D: NA
size: NA
V: TRBV7-8
DNA: TGTGCCAGCAGCTTAGTAGCAACGGTGGCTCGTACAGATACGCAGTATTTT
CDR3: CASSLVATVARTDTQYF

J: TRBJ1-3
D: NA
size: NA
V: TRBV9
DNA: TGTGCCAGCAGCGCGGAGACAGTCTCTGGAAACACCATATATTTT
CDR3: CASSAETVSGNTIYF

J: TRBJ2-7
D: TRBD1
size: once
V: TRBV18
DNA: TGTGCCAGCTCACCTACAGGGGGGACCTACGAGCAGTACTTC
CDR3: CASSPTGGTYEQYF

J: TRBJ2-1
D: NA
size: NA
V: TRBV7-3
DNA: TGTGCCAGCAGCCTAGGGGGGAGCACCTACAATGAGCAGTTCTTC
CDR3: CASSLGGSTYNEQFF

J: TRBJ1-1
D: NA
size: NA
V: TRBV25-1
DNA: TGTGCCAGCAGTGATGGTGATCGACGGGGAGGGAACACTGAAGCTTTCTTT
CDR3: CASSDGDRRGGNTEAFF

J: TRBJ1-1
D: NA
size: NA
V: TRBV27
DNA: TGTGCCAGCAGCCTCTCTGGTGGGGCGAACACTGAAGCTTTCTTT
CDR3: CASSLSGGANTEAFF

J: TRBJ2-5
D: NA
size: NA
V: TRBV29-1
DNA: TGCAGCGTTGAAAGTTCGTTAGTCTCGTGGCAAGCGTACCAAGAGACCCAGTACTTC
CDR3: CSVESSLVSWQAYQETQYF

J: TRBJ2-3
D: NA
size: NA
V: TRBV9
DNA: TGTGCCAGCAGTCTCGGGATTTTTAGCACAGATACGCAGTATTTT
CDR3: CASSLGIFSTDTQYF

J: TRBJ2-1
D: NA
size: NA
V: TRBV11-1
DNA: TGTGCCAGCAGCCACGCGGGGAATGAGCAGTTCTTC
CDR3: CASSHAGNEQFF

J: TRBJ1-1
D: TRBD1
size: NA
V: TRBV19
DNA: TGTGCCAGTAGTATTACAGGGGGCCGGGGCACTGAAGCTTTCTTT
CDR3: CASSITGGRGTEAFF

J: TRBJ2-1
D: TRBD2
size: once
V: TRBV29-1
DNA: TGCAGCGTCGGTAGCGGGAGGAATGGTGAGCAGTTCTTC
CDR3: CSVGSGRNGEQFF

J: TRBJ2-3
D: NA
size: NA
V: TRBV2
DNA: TGTGCCAGCAGTGAACCGGGGAACACAGATACGCAGTATTTT
CDR3: CASSEPGNTDTQYF

J: TRBJ2-5
D: TRBD2
size: NA
V: TRBV13
DNA: TGTGCCAGCAGCCTCCTCGGGGGGGGAGAGACCCAGTACTTC
CDR3: CASSLLGGGETQYF

J: TRBJ2-3
D: NA
size: NA
V: TRBV28
DNA: TGTGCCAGCAGTTTCCGCGGGACAGATACGCAGTATTTT
CDR3: CASSFRGTDTQYF

J: TRBJ2-7
D: NA
size: NA
V: TRBV11-2
DNA: TGTGCCAGCAGCCTTAGACAGTTCTACGAGCAGTACTTC
CDR3: CASSLRQFYEQYF

J: TRBJ2-1
D: NA
size: once
V: TRBV6-1
DNA: TGTGCCAGCAGTGAAAGTGCGGGACATCTACAAGGTGAGCAGTTCTTC
CDR3: CASSESAGHLQGEQFF

J: TRBJ2-7
D: NA
size: NA
V: TRBV10-1
DNA: TGCGCCAGCAGTGAGTCGGGGGGAAGCCACGAGCAGTACTTC
CDR3: CASSESGGSHEQYF

J: TRBJ1-2
D: NA
size: once
V: TRBV11-2
DNA: TGTGCCAGCAGCCCGTCCTCGGGGGCGTCTACGAGGGATGGCTACACCTTC
CDR3: CASSPSSGASTRDGYTF

J: TRBJ1-2
D: NA
size: NA
V: TRBV19
DNA: TGTGCCAGTAGTATCAACACTCCCGCATGGGGCTACACCTTC
CDR3: CASSINTPAWGYTF

J: TRBJ2-5
D: TRBD2
size: NA
V: TRBV30
DNA: TGTGCCTGGAGTTCTAGCGGGAGTTCTAGGGAGACCCAGTACTTC
CDR3: CAWSSSGSSRETQYF

J: TRBJ2-7
D: NA
size: NA
V: TRBV30
DNA: TGTGCCTGGAGCGCCAAAGGGTTGTCCTACGAGCAGTACTTC
CDR3: CAWSAKGLSYEQYF